Below are 15 T cell receptor beta chains sequenced from a single sample in a study of shared clonotypes between healthy human individuals (dated by TCRdb to 2020 to 2021). Receptor libraries were prepared by the immunoSEQ multiplex PCR assay. TCRdb retrieved this table from immuneACCESS and kept in-frame rearrangements only. Not all clones are present; in checked studies, unresolved V genes account for under half, and no reason is known for the remainder. This sample lists about 1 million clones; about 75% were detected once. The ten largest clones capture roughly 1.5% of the sample. The sample was memory CD4+ T cells sorted from blood. This specimen's cell subset or site label, per the study, means: CD45RA-negative fraction. Source of these receptors: a man between 18 and 29 years old in good health.

There are a few counts of this clone. The sample carries other DNA sequences with the same CDR3. V and J are TRBV11-2 and TRBJ2-2, with a tentative D call TRBD1 (6 bases). The CDR3 has 13 amino acids. Germline loops: CDR1 SGHAT, CDR2 FQNNGV. Trimming removed 4 bases at V and 4 bases at J, with 7 bases between. The CDR3 spells CASSSQGTGELFF. CDR3 DNA: TGTGCCAGCAGCTCACAGGGCACCGGGGAGCTGTTTTTT. The full variable domain, in which reference TRBV11-2 and TRBJ2-2 provide the parts outside the CDR3, is EAGVAQSPRYKIIEKRQSVAFWCNPISGHATLYWYQQILGQGPKLLIQFQNNGVVDDSQLPKDRFSAERLKGVDSTLKIQPAKLEDSAVYLCASSSQGTGELFFGEGSRLTVL.

The chain has TRBV5-4 and TRBJ2-7; D ambiguous. This CDR3 is built from 13 residues. Germline lookup yields CDR1 SGHNT and CDR2 YYREEE (reference sequence). V was cut by 0 bases and J by 6 bases, with 10 bases left in between. The CDR3 sequence is CASSLVGTVEQYF. Written as DNA, the CDR3 is TGTGCCAGCAGCTTGGTTGGCACGGTCGAGCAGTACTTC.

This clone was seen only a few times. In nucleotides, the CDR3 is TGTGCCAGCAGCCCCGGACAGGGGAATGGCTACACCTTC. The encoded protein is CASSPGQGNGYTF. The chain uses TRBV7-9 and TRBJ1-2; 9 bases fit TRBD1. V shed 5 bases and J 6 bases; nucleotides not matched to a gene: 4. Germline CDR1 reads SEHNR; CDR2 reads FQNEAQ (reference sequence). CDR3 length: 13 amino acids.

This clone was picked up a small number of times. The J gene is TRBJ2-1, the V gene TRBV11-2; no clear D gene. Per the germline V gene, CDR1 is SGHAT and CDR2 is FQNNGV. The V gene lost 1 base and the J gene lost 5 bases, with 12 bases spanning the gap. The CDR3 spans 15 residues. The CDR3 region is CASSLGMGRDNEQFF. CDR3 sequence (DNA): TGTGCCAGCAGCTTAGGGATGGGCCGCGACAATGAGCAGTTCTTC.

This clone has just a few counts. This sample includes further DNA sequences coding for the same CDR3. The V and J genes are TRBV6-5 and TRBJ2-7; a possible D gene is TRBD1 (6 bases). Trimming stripped 3 bases from V and 1 base from J, with 10 bases between. CDR1 and CDR2 from the germline V gene are MNHEY and SVGAGI. The CDR3 length is 14 residues. The CDR3 protein is CASSYKQGSYEQYF. In DNA form, the CDR3 reads TGTGCCAGCAGTTATAAACAGGGATCCTACGAGCAGTACTTC.

This chain joins TRBV5-4 and TRBJ1-5; no firm D call. There are 17 residues in the CDR3. Per germline, CDR1 SGHNT and CDR2 YYREEE (reference sequence). V lost 0 bases to trimming and J lost 0 bases, with 13 bases between them. The CDR3 spells CASSLGGVGNSNQPQHF. The CDR3 coding sequence is TGTGCCAGCAGCTTGGGTGGCGTAGGGAATAGCAATCAGCCCCAGCATTTT.

This chain links TRBV11-2 with TRBJ2-7; 10 bases map to TRBD2. The CDR3 totals 15 residues. The germline gives CDR1 SGHAT, CDR2 FQNNGV. Trimming took 4 bases from V and 2 from J; bases not matched to a gene: 5. The CDR3 protein is CASSSYSGGAYEQYF. The CDR3 DNA is TGTGCCAGCAGCTCTTACAGCGGGGGGGCCTACGAGCAGTACTTC.

J is TRBJ2-7 and V is TRBV28, with a weak D call TRBD2 (7 bases). The germline V gene encodes CDR1 MDHEN and CDR2 SYDVKM. The CDR3 is made up of 15 amino acids. V dropped 4 bases and J dropped 3 bases, with 16 bases sitting between them. CDR3 sequence reads: CASSSPLRGLYEQYF. In DNA, the CDR3 is TGTGCCAGCAGTTCCCCATTGCGGGGGCTCTACGAGCAGTACTTC.

Here the CDR3 reads CASSPSQRDRPSPSSYNEQFF. The DNA for the CDR3 is TGTGCCAGCTCACCATCTCAGCGGGACAGGCCATCACCCAGCTCCTACAATGAGCAGTTCTTC. The rearrangement uses TRBV18 and TRBJ2-1, with D possibly matching TRBD1 (8 bases). The CDR3 extends over 21 amino acids. V gave up 2 bases and J gave up 0 bases, with 26 bases separating them. Germline V gives CDR1 KGHSH, CDR2 LQKENI. The whole variable domain, remainder taken from reference TRBV18 and TRBJ2-1, is NAGVMQNPRHLVRRRGQEARLRCSPMKGHSHVYWYRQLPEEGLKFMVYLQKENIIDESGMPKERFSAEFPKEGPSILRIQQVVRGDSAAYFCASSPSQRDRPSPSSYNEQFFGPGTRLTVL.

This chain uses TRBV4-1 with TRBJ1-5; no firm D call. Trimming stripped 0 bases from V and 7 bases from J, with 10 bases between. Germline V gives CDR1 MGHRA, CDR2 YSYEKL. The CDR3 is made up of 14 amino acids. CDR3 sequence (DNA): TGCGCCAGCAGCCAAGAGGGTGCAACCCAGCCCCAGCATTTT. Its translation is CASSQEGATQPQHF.

The V call is TRBV5-4, the J call TRBJ2-3; D possibly corresponds to TRBD1 (5 bases). V dropped 0 bases and J dropped 0 bases, with 14 bases sitting between them. The CDR3 sequence is 17 residues long. Germline V gene lookup returns CDR1 SGHNT and CDR2 YYREEE (reference sequence). The CDR3 reads CASSLGSAGKSTDTQYF. The CDR3 nucleotides read TGTGCCAGCAGCTTGGGTTCGGCAGGGAAAAGCACAGATACGCAGTATTTT.

The V call is TRBV7-2, the J call TRBJ2-7, with TRBD2 as a possible D gene (6 bases). CDR1 is SGHTA, CDR2 FQGNSA, per germline. V was clipped by 7 bases and J by 2 bases, with 21 bases between them. This CDR3 comprises 16 residues. In DNA form, the CDR3 reads TGTGCCAGCATCCAAAGCGGCGGCGGGACCCCCTACGAGCAGTACTTC. Translation: CASIQSGGGTPYEQYF.

A note on this clone: The identical CDR3 is also encoded by other nucleotide sequences in the sample. This chain uses TRBV6-5 with TRBJ2-7, with no clear D. V shed 5 bases and J shed 3 bases, with 11 bases lying between them. This CDR3 spans 13 amino acids. Germline V gene data show CDR1 as MNHEY and CDR2 as SVGAGI. CDR3 DNA: TGTGCCAGCAGTCCCCCATCCAGCTACGAGCAGTACTTC. The encoded protein is CASSPPSSYEQYF.

V and J are TRBV5-8 and TRBJ1-5; 7 bases fit TRBD1. Germline V gives CDR1 SGHTS, CDR2 YDEGEE. J was trimmed by 0 bases and V by 4 bases; bases with no gene match: 7. The CDR3 is 16 residues long. The CDR3 nucleotides are TGTGCCAGCAGCCCGGGGACAGACTATAGCAATCAGCCCCAGCATTTT. Encoded protein: CASSPGTDYSNQPQHF.

Here the CDR3 DNA reads TGTGCCCGCTGGTGGGAGAGCACAGATACGCAGTATTTT. This translates into CARWWESTDTQYF. This sequence joins TRBV6-6 and TRBJ2-3; D may be TRBD2 (5 bases). V lost 11 bases, J lost 0 bases, and 12 bases lay in between. CDR1 and CDR2 (germline): MNHNY, SVGAGI (reference sequence). The CDR3 covers 13 residues.